These T cell receptor beta chains were read from a single sample in a study of regulatory T cells in long-lasting Graves disease. TCRdb re-called the multiplex PCR reads with MiXCR, one entry per CDR3 protein. This sample has roughly 500,000 distinct CDR3 sequences, with roughly a fifth found just once. The sample was peripheral blood mononuclear cells (PBMCs), taken when the disease was refractory, from a patient treated with antithyroid drugs. These receptor sequences come from a female donor with Graves disease. Both conserved end residues are part of each CDR3. D genes are given only for firm matches. Rows give clone size only sometimes, using once, few, many, or a class for an expanded clone.

TRBJ2-7	TRBD1	few	TRBV12-3/TRBV12-4	CASSGQGQGHREQYF	TGTGCCAGCAGTGGACAGGGACAGGGGCACCGAGAGCAGTACTTC
TRBJ2-7	-	-	TRBV29-1	CSVERTGAYEQYF	TGCAGCGTGGAGAGGACTGGGGCCTACGAGCAGTACTTC
TRBJ1-1	-	-	TRBV19	CASRWDNNGYTEAFF	TGTGCCAGTAGATGGGACAACAACGGATACACTGAAGCTTTCTTT
TRBJ1-1	TRBD1	-	TRBV7-9	CATYRGPNTEAFF	TGTGCCACATACAGGGGTCCAAACACTGAAGCTTTCTTT
TRBJ1-1	-	many	TRBV12-3/TRBV12-4	CASRTRVTEAFF	TGTGCCAGCAGAACCAGGGTCACTGAAGCTTTCTTT
TRBJ1-1	-	-	TRBV6-2/TRBV6-3	CASKEGGLSEAFF	TGTGCCAGCAAGGAGGGGGGCCTTTCTGAAGCTTTCTTT
TRBJ1-5	TRBD1	-	TRBV30	CAWSGNRQGSQPQHF	TGTGCCTGGAGTGGGAATAGACAGGGTAGTCAGCCCCAGCATTTT
TRBJ1-3	-	-	TRBV6-2/TRBV6-3	CASSPITGKFGNTIYF	TGTGCCAGCAGTCCAATAACAGGGAAATTTGGAAACACCATATATTTT
TRBJ1-4	TRBD1	many	TRBV10-3	CAISGTGHNEKLFF	TGTGCCATCAGTGGGACAGGTCATAATGAAAAACTGTTTTTT
TRBJ2-7	TRBD1	few	TRBV4-2	CASSLERDSSSYEQYF	TGTGCCAGCAGCCTAGAGAGGGACAGTTCCTCCTACGAGCAGTACTTC
TRBJ1-1	-	many	TRBV28	CASSLSLLGGLNTEAFF	TGTGCCAGCAGTTTGTCCCTATTGGGGGGATTGAACACTGAAGCTTTCTTT
TRBJ2-7	-	few	TRBV29-1	CSVTGHSNSYEQYF	TGCAGCGTGACGGGACACTCAAACTCCTACGAGCAGTACTTC
TRBJ2-2	-	few	TRBV11-2	CASSLPKSTGELFF	TGTGCCAGCAGCTTACCAAAGAGCACCGGGGAGCTGTTTTTT
TRBJ1-1	-	few	TRBV6-5	CASSSRDRAGTEAFF	TGTGCCAGCAGTTCAAGGGACCGGGCGGGGACTGAAGCTTTCTTT
TRBJ1-1	TRBD1	few	TRBV29-1	CSPSDRENTEAFF	TGCAGCCCCTCGGACAGGGAGAACACTGAAGCTTTCTTT
TRBJ1-6	TRBD1	many	TRBV28	CASMVQGVMSSYNSPLHF	TGTGCCAGCATGGTACAGGGGGTTATGAGCTCCTATAATTCACCCCTCCACTTT
TRBJ2-3	-	-	TRBV7-8	CASRPPGTGANLGTDTQYF	TGTGCCAGCAGACCGCCTGGTACCGGCGCCAACCTGGGCACAGATACGCAGTATTTT
TRBJ1-5	-	many	TRBV6-2/TRBV6-3	CASSYSQGGFQPQHF	TGTGCCAGCAGTTACTCACAGGGAGGGTTTCAGCCCCAGCATTTT
TRBJ2-6	-	few	TRBV12-3/TRBV12-4	CASGGLPSSGANVLTF	TGTGCCAGCGGGGGACTTCCAAGCTCTGGGGCCAACGTCCTGACTTTC
TRBJ2-6	-	-	TRBV28	CASSSPGFGANVLTF	TGTGCCAGCAGTTCCCCAGGGTTTGGGGCCAACGTCCTGACTTTC
TRBJ2-7	-	-	TRBV10-3	CAISAQDSLAEQYF	TGTGCCATCTCAGCCCAGGACTCATTGGCCGAGCAGTACTTC
TRBJ2-5	TRBD1	few	TRBV7-2	CASSLPTGAGETQYF	TGTGCCAGCAGCTTACCGACAGGGGCAGGGGAGACCCAGTACTTC